This T cell receptor beta chain was obtained from a study of siplizumab effects on memory and regulatory T cells. As regards this clone: Antigen specificity is unknown.

The CDR3 is 16 amino acids. Germline lookup yields CDR1 SGHTS and CDR2 YDEGEE. Trimming left V 4 bases short and J 0 bases short, with 13 bases between. The assay was immunoSEQ multiplex PCR, and TCRdb's table has in-frame clones only and misses some. The table lists about 100,000 clones, around nine tenths of them singletons. Study-level results: Major contributors to the alloresponse seemed to be naive T cells, which also appeared more diverse than memory cells.

The V and J genes are TRBV5-8 and TRBJ1-4, with D possibly matching TRBD1 (5 bases). This receptor was obtained from a human donor in good health. Sample: non-Treg CD4+ T cells sorted from blood. CDR3 sequence reads: CASSPGTVATNEKLFF. The CDR3 DNA reads TGTGCCAGCAGCCCCGGGACGGTCGCAACTAATGAAAAACTGTTTTTT.